This passage covers 5 T cell receptor beta chains from one sample sequenced in a study of cytomegalovirus exposure and HLA in healthy donors. The PCR contained 60 Vbeta and 13 Jbeta primers. Assay: immunoSEQ multiplex PCR; the TCRdb copy retains only in-frame clones and omits some. Of approximately 130,000 clones in the sample, 8.9% were seen once. Material: PBMCs. These receptors were taken from a middle-aged woman in good health and CMV-seropositive.

This clone was found a few times. CDR3 residues: CASSLGPGRETQYF. For the CDR3, the DNA is TGTGCCAGCAGCTTAGGACCCGGGAGGGAGACCCAGTACTTC. The chain employs TRBV7-2 and TRBJ2-5; 7 positions agree with TRBD2. Germline-derived CDR1 and CDR2 are SGHTA and FQGNSA. V lost 1 base to trimming and J lost 5 bases; unmatched junction nucleotides: 4. The CDR3 is made up of 14 amino acids.

This rearrangement joins TRBV7-2 to TRBJ2-1; a weak D match, TRBD1 (6 bases). Per the germline V gene, CDR1 is SGHTA and CDR2 is FQGNSA. This CDR3 comprises 12 residues. V lost 5 bases to trimming and J lost 13 bases, with 15 bases between them. CDR3 coding DNA: TGTGCCAGCAGCGTGGACAGTCACTCTCAGTTCTTC. Translating gives CASSVDSHSQFF. Based on the CDR3 plus reference TRBV7-2 and TRBJ2-1, the full variable domain is GAGVSQSPSNKVTEKGKDVELRCDPISGHTALYWYRQSLGQGLEFLIYFQGNSAPDKSGLPSDRFSAERTGGSVSTLTIQRTQQEDSAVYLCASSVDSHSQFFGPGTRLTVL.

The genes are TRBV4-1 and TRBJ1-3, with a possible D match to TRBD1 (6 bases). From germline, CDR1 is MGHRA and CDR2 YSYEKL. The germline V and J ends were trimmed by 4 bases and 3 bases, with 16 bases remaining between them. The CDR3 is 16 residues long. CDR3 sequence (DNA): TGCGCCAGCAGCCCCGGCTTACAGGGTGATGGAAACACCATATATTTT. This translates into CASSPGLQGDGNTIYF.

This sequence joins TRBV5-1 and TRBJ1-1, with D unclear. This CDR3 contains 13 residues. From germline, CDR1 is SGHRS and CDR2 YFSETQ. V was trimmed by 0 bases and J by 8 bases, leaving 11 bases between them. CDR3 amino acids: CASSLAAEGEAFF. The CDR3 bases are TGCGCCAGCAGCTTGGCGGCGGAAGGCGAAGCTTTCTTT. Using reference TRBV5-1 and TRBJ1-1 for the parts outside the CDR3, the full variable domain is KAGVTQTPRYLIKTRGQQVTLSCSPISGHRSVSWYQQTPGQGLQFLFEYFSETQRNKGNFPGRFSGRQFSNSRSEMNVSTLELGDSALYLCASSLAAEGEAFFGQGTRLTVV.

This sequence joins TRBV2 and TRBJ1-2, with D perhaps matching TRBD1 (6 bases). The V end lost 6 bases, the J end lost 3 bases, and 11 bases lay between the germline ends. The germline CDR1 and CDR2 sequences are SNHLY and FYNNEI. This CDR3 has 13 residues. The CDR3 nucleotides read TGTGCCAGCAGGCGGGGGCAGGACTATGGCTACACCTTC. This encodes CASRRGQDYGYTF. Variable domain in full (rest from reference TRBV2 and TRBJ1-2): EPEVTQTPSHQVTQMGQEVILRCVPISNHLYFYWYRQILGQKVEFLVSFYNNEISEKSEIFDDQFSVERPDGSNFTLKIRSTKLEDSAMYFCASRRGQDYGYTFGSGTRLTVV.